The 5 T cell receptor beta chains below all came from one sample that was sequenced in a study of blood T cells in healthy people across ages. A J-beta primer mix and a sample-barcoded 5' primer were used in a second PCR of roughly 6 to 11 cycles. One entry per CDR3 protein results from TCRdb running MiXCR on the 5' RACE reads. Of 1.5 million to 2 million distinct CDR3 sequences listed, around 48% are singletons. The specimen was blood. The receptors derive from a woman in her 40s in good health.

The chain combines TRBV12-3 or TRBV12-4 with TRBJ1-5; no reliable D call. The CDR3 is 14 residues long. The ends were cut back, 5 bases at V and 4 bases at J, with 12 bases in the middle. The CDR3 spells CASSVGQVNQPQHF. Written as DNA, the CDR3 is TGTGCCAGCAGTGTGGGTCAGGTGAATCAGCCCCAGCATTTT.

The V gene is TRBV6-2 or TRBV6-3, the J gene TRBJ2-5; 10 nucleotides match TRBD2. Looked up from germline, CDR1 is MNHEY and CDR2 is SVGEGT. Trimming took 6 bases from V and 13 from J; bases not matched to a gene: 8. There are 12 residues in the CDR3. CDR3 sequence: CASSPLAGVPYF. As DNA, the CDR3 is TGTGCCAGCAGCCCCCTAGCGGGGGTCCCGTACTTC.

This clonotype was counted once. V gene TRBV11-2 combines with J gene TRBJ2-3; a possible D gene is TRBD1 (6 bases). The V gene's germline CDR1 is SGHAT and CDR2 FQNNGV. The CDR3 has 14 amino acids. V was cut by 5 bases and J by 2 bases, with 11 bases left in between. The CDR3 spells CASSVRTATDTQYF. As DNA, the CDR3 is TGTGCCAGCAGCGTAAGGACAGCCACAGATACGCAGTATTTT.

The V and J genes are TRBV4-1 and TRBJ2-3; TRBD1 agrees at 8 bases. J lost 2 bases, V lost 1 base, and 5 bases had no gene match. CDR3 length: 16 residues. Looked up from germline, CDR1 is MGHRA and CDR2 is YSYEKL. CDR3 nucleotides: TGCGCCAGCAGCCAAGTACAGGGGGTAGACACAGATACGCAGTATTTT. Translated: CASSQVQGVDTDTQYF.

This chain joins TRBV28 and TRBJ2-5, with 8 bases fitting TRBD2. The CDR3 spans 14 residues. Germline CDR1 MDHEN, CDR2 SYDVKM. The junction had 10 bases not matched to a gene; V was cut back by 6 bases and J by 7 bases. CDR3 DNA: TGTGCCAGCAGCTTACCGGGACTAGAGGCGACCCAGTACTTC. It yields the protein CASSLPGLEATQYF.